What follows describes a single T cell receptor beta chain. Germline assignment: CDR1 SGHTA and CDR2 FQGNSA. The CDR3 spans 15 residues. The J segment lost 7 bases and the V segment lost 8 bases, leaving 14 bases of the junction unmatched. Original processing methods: Quantification of nucleated cells was approximated via reference gene primer amplification. Sequencing was performed with immunoSEQ multiplex PCR; in TCRdb, only in-frame clones are kept and a portion is missing. That table furnishes V, J and clone size, whereas the DNA furnished D and trimming. The table shows around 250,000 clones, with 70% to 85% occurring only once. The sample belongs to a study of blood T cell repertoires in COVID-19. In the study overall: Sites in the United States, Italy and Spain provided acute and convalescent COVID-19 samples. In each case, the material was cDNA or gDNA derived from T cells, B-cell-depleted T cells, or PBMCs.

Sequencing was performed on peripheral blood. This sequence was found in a woman over 75 with acute or convalescent COVID-19. This rearrangement joins TRBV7-2 to TRBJ1-1, with 9 bases fitting TRBD1. The CDR3 sequence: CASHYTGGFSGEAFF. The CDR3 DNA reads TGTGCCAGCCATTATACAGGGGGCTTCTCGGGTGAAGCTTTCTTT.